These 22 T cell receptor beta chains originate from one sample sequenced in a study of shared clonotypes between healthy human individuals. Naive CD8 populations comprised CD45RO-negative cells positively selected for CCR7, excluding terminally differentiated effector memory CD45RA+ cells. The repertoire was sequenced with immunoSEQ multiplex PCR; TCRdb's copy has only in-frame clones and lacks some. The table includes roughly 570,000 clones, about 98% detected once. Input material: naive CD8+ T cells sorted from blood. These receptors all come from a man between 25 and 39 years old in good health.

The V gene is TRBV5-4, the J gene TRBJ2-3; 8 bases are shared with TRBD2. CDR3 size: 14 residues. Germline trimming cut 2 bases from V and 3 bases from J; bases unmatched to any gene: 2. CDR1 SGHNT and CDR2 YYREEE come from the germline V gene (reference sequence). The CDR3 region has the DNA TGTGCCAGCAGCTTCCGGGAGGGAACAGATACGCAGTATTTT. Amino acid sequence: CASSFREGTDTQYF.

V is TRBV5-4 and J is TRBJ2-3; D uncertain. This CDR3 is built from 15 residues. V lost 3 bases to trimming and J lost 3 bases, with 14 bases between them. The V gene's germline CDR1 is SGHNT and CDR2 YYREEE (reference sequence). The CDR3 DNA sequence: TGTGCCAGCAGCTCCTCGGGCCACCTTACAGATACGCAGTATTTT. Translation: CASSSSGHLTDTQYF.

The gene calls are TRBV7-9 and TRBJ1-4, with D unclear. CDR3 length equals 14 residues. Trimming removed 2 bases at V and 8 bases at J, with 12 bases between. CDR1 is SEHNR and CDR2 is FQNEAQ in the germline V gene (reference sequence). CDR3 amino acids: CASSLRDRLEKLFF. The CDR3 DNA reads TGTGCCAGCAGCTTACGGGATCGGTTAGAAAAACTGTTTTTT.

The rearrangement joins TRBV27 to TRBJ1-2; the D gene is possibly TRBD1 (5 bases). Germline V gene sequence: CDR1 MNHEY, CDR2 SMNVEV (reference sequence). The CDR3 has 15 amino acids. Trimming cost V 4 bases and J 8 bases, with 20 bases left between them. CDR3 amino acids: CASSSLGQGDWGYTF. The DNA for the CDR3 is TGTGCCAGCAGTTCCCTCGGCCAGGGAGATTGGGGCTACACCTTC.

V usage is TRBV21-1 and J usage is TRBJ2-3. TRBV21-1 is designated a pseudogene. The CDR3 is made up of 10 amino acids. CDR3 DNA sequence: TGTGCCAGCAGCGCCAATACGCAGTATTTT. Amino acid sequence: CASSANTQYF.

On this clone itself: Other DNA sequences of this sample code for an identical CDR3. The CDR3 nucleotides are TGTGCCAGTAGACCGGGACAGGGATCCTACGAGCAGTACTTC. Protein sequence: CASRPGQGSYEQYF. The chain combines TRBV19 with TRBJ2-7, with 9 bases aligning to TRBD1. Per germline, CDR1 LNHDA and CDR2 SQIVND (reference sequence). The CDR3 extends over 14 amino acids. With V trimmed by 6 bases and J by 1 base, 4 bases remained unmatched.

The chain recombines TRBV11-2 with TRBJ2-7; D is unresolved. Trimming removed 1 base from V and 1 base from J, with 8 bases in between. Germline V CDR1 and CDR2: SGHAT, FQNNGV. The CDR3 has 14 residues. The CDR3 DNA is TGTGCCAGCAGCTTAGCTCTGGGGTCCTACGAGCAGTACTTC. It translates to CASSLALGSYEQYF.

This chain joins TRBV19 and TRBJ2-7; D tentatively reads TRBD1 or TRBD2 (5 bases each). Germline assignment: CDR1 LNHDA and CDR2 SQIVND (reference sequence). V was trimmed by 6 bases and J by 2 bases, leaving 8 bases between them. This CDR3 contains 12 residues. For the CDR3, the DNA is TGTGCCAGTAGCCCGGGGCCCTACGAGCAGTACTTC. Protein product: CASSPGPYEQYF.

The chain uses TRBV7-8 and TRBJ2-3; possibly TRBD1 for D (6 bases). CDR1 and CDR2 from the germline V gene are SGHVS and FQNEAQ. V shed 3 bases and J shed 0 bases, with 13 bases lying between them. This CDR3 has 16 residues. For the CDR3, the DNA is TGTGCCAGCAGCTTTCCTAAGCAGGGGAGCACAGATACGCAGTATTTT. The encoded protein is CASSFPKQGSTDTQYF.

This chain links TRBV28 with TRBJ1-2; D not certain. Germline V CDR1 and CDR2: MDHEN, SYDVKM. V was pared by 6 bases and J by 8 bases, with 19 bases between. The CDR3 is made up of 14 amino acids. CDR3 coding DNA: TGTGCCAGCAGCTACCGTCGGGTGGGGAAGGGCTACACCTTC. It is translated as CASSYRRVGKGYTF.

The J gene is TRBJ1-2, the V gene TRBV5-8; D is uncertain. The V gene's germline CDR1 is SGHTS and CDR2 YDEGEE. The CDR3 length is 15 residues. With 0 bases removed from V and 4 bases from J, the gap between germline ends came to 13 bases. CDR3 nucleotide sequence: TGTGCCAGCAGCTTGGGTCTGGGCGCGGGCTATGGCTACACCTTC. As protein: CASSLGLGAGYGYTF. Based on the CDR3 plus reference TRBV5-8 and TRBJ1-2, the full variable domain is EAGVTQSPTHLIKTRGQQATLRCSPISGHTSVYWYQQALGLGLQFLLWYDEGEERNRGNFPPRFSGRQFPNYSSELNVNALELEDSALYLCASSLGLGAGYGYTFGSGTRLTVV.

The rearrangement links TRBV28 to TRBJ2-4, with D perhaps TRBD1 (6 bases). The germline gives CDR1 MDHEN, CDR2 SYDVKM. CDR3 size: 16 residues. V was clipped by 4 bases and J by 5 bases, with 18 bases between them. CDR3 loop: CASSSNPTGMENIQYF. CDR3 coding DNA: TGTGCCAGCAGTTCCAACCCCACAGGGATGGAAAACATTCAGTACTTC.

As regards this clone: The sample has other DNA sequences that encode this CDR3 too. The rearrangement joins TRBV5-1 to TRBJ1-1; 8 bases map to TRBD1. With V trimmed by 0 bases and J by 4 bases, 2 bases remained unmatched. Germline CDR1 and CDR2: SGHRS and YFSETQ. This CDR3 contains 14 residues. This chain's CDR3 is CASSLGQGSTEAFF. The CDR3 nucleotides read TGCGCCAGCAGCTTGGGACAGGGGAGCACTGAAGCTTTCTTT.

The chain is built from TRBV5-4 and TRBJ2-7; 14 bases are shared with TRBD2. CDR1 SGHNT and CDR2 YYREEE come from the germline V gene (reference sequence). The CDR3 length is 16 residues. V lost 1 base, J lost 6 bases, and 6 bases stayed unmatched. The CDR3 DNA follows: TGTGCCAGCAGCTTGTCTTTAGGACTAGCGGGAGGCGAGCAGTACTTC. Its protein product is CASSLSLGLAGGEQYF.

This chain uses TRBV27 with TRBJ2-7, with D uncertain. The CDR3 consists of 12 residues. Trimming cost V 7 bases and J 1 base, with 8 bases left between them. CDR1 and CDR2 (germline): MNHEY, SMNVEV (reference sequence). The CDR3 reads CASIGQSYEQYF. Written as DNA, the CDR3 is TGTGCCAGCATTGGGCAGTCCTACGAGCAGTACTTC.

The rearrangement links TRBV5-8 to TRBJ1-1; no definite D call. V lost 1 base to trimming and J lost 6 bases, with 4 bases between them. There are 11 residues in the CDR3. Germline V lookup: CDR1 SGHTS, CDR2 YDEGEE. The DNA for the CDR3 is TGTGCCAGCAGCTTGTTCGCTGAAGCTTTCTTT. Protein: CASSLFAEAFF. The full variable domain, rest sourced from reference TRBV5-8 and TRBJ1-1, is EAGVTQSPTHLIKTRGQQATLRCSPISGHTSVYWYQQALGLGLQFLLWYDEGEERNRGNFPPRFSGRQFPNYSSELNVNALELEDSALYLCASSLFAEAFFGQGTRLTVV.

The genes are TRBV7-9 and TRBJ2-7; no clear D gene. V shed 1 base and J shed 3 bases, with 16 bases lying between them. Germline V lookup: CDR1 SEHNR, CDR2 FQNEAQ (reference sequence). This CDR3 comprises 16 residues. The CDR3 bases are TGTGCCAGCAGCTTAGTCCAGAGACAAATCTACTACGAGCAGTACTTC. Protein: CASSLVQRQIYYEQYF. Full variable domain (outside the CDR3, taken from reference TRBV7-9 and TRBJ2-7): DTGVSQNPRHKITKRGQNVTFRCDPISEHNRLYWYRQTLGQGPEFLTYFQNEAQLEKSRLLSDRFSAERPKGSFSTLEIQRTEQGDSAMYLCASSLVQRQIYYEQYFGPGTRLTVT.

The chain employs TRBV27 and TRBJ2-7; TRBD1 is a possible D gene (6 bases). V gave up 5 bases and J gave up 2 bases, with 13 bases separating them. The CDR3 has 14 residues. Germline V lookup: CDR1 MNHEY, CDR2 SMNVEV (reference sequence). The CDR3 DNA reads as TGTGCCAGCAGTCCCCCGGACAGCACCTACGAGCAGTACTTC. Protein product: CASSPPDSTYEQYF.

This chain uses TRBV7-6 with TRBJ2-7; D uncertain. Germline V lookup: CDR1 SGHVS, CDR2 FNYEAQ. The CDR3 spans 16 residues. V lost 4 bases to trimming and J lost 0 bases, with 16 bases between them. The CDR3 sequence is CASSSFSHGISYEQYF. The CDR3 region has the DNA TGTGCCAGCAGCTCCTTCTCCCACGGCATCTCCTACGAGCAGTACTTC.

The rearrangement links TRBV27 to TRBJ2-1; D is unresolved. CDR1 MNHEY and CDR2 SMNVEV come from the germline V gene (reference sequence). Trimming stripped 9 bases from V and 7 bases from J, with 7 bases between. The CDR3 has 10 amino acids. CDR3 DNA sequence: TGTGCCAGTGGCGCAAATGAGCAGTTCTTC. This encodes CASGANEQFF.

This clone was observed once. This chain links TRBV9 with TRBJ2-5, with D perhaps given as TRBD1 or TRBD2 (5 bases each). The V gene's germline CDR1 is SGDLS and CDR2 YYNGEE. V lost 0 bases and J 1 base, leaving 7 bases between the germline ends. The CDR3 spans 14 residues. CDR3 amino acids: CASSVGGTQETQYF. DNA of the CDR3: TGTGCCAGCAGCGTAGGGGGGACCCAAGAGACCCAGTACTTC.

The chain recombines TRBV28 with TRBJ2-1, with 10 nucleotides matching TRBD1. CDR1 and CDR2 from the germline V gene are MDHEN and SYDVKM. The CDR3 spans 15 residues. Trimming removed 5 bases from V and 6 bases from J; junction bases left unmatched: 7. The CDR3 nucleotides are TGTGCCAGCAGTGGACAGGGGGTAGCGGTCAATGAGCAGTTCTTC. This codes for CASSGQGVAVNEQFF.